This TCR beta chain derives from a study of CD8+ T cells in alopecia areata. Sequencing templates came from extracted RNA that was reverse transcribed into cDNA. This table comes from immunoSEQ multiplex PCR, and its TCRdb copy is limited to in-frame clones, with some not included. This sample carries 200,000 to 250,000 clones, about three fifths of them seen once, and the ten largest clones take 0.4% to 0.55%. The V gene's germline CDR1 is GTSNPN and CDR2 SVGIG (reference sequence). CDR3 length: 13 amino acids. V lost 0 bases to trimming and J lost 0 bases, with 5 bases between them. Of note for this clone: The sample carries other DNA sequences with the same CDR3.

This clonotype was obtained from a human donor with alopecia areata. The chain recombines TRBV30 with TRBJ1-1; D is ambiguous. Here the sequenced sample was CD4+ T cells sorted from blood, taken at week 0. The DNA of the CDR3 is TGTGCCTGGAGTGTATCCGTGAACACTGAAGCTTTCTTT. It translates to CAWSVSVNTEAFF.